A single sample gave rise to the 27 T cell receptor beta chains below, sequenced in a study of shared clonotypes between healthy human individuals. Some clones are missing from TCRdb's copy, which holds only in-frame ones; the method was immunoSEQ multiplex PCR. The data hold about 960,000 clones, with approximately 80% observed a single time. The sequencing sample was made of memory CD4+ T cells sorted from blood. Subset defined: CD45RA-negative fraction. The receptors here all came from a man between 18 and 29 years old in good health.

The chain links TRBV4-2 to TRBJ2-1; TRBD1 matches at 9 bases. This CDR3 region has 17 residues. The V and J ends lost 2 bases and 3 bases, in that order; junction bases with no gene match: 8. Germline CDR1 LGHNA, CDR2 YNFKEQ. The CDR3 sequence is CASSQSRGQGLYNEQFF. The CDR3 DNA sequence: TGTGCCAGCAGCCAATCACGGGGACAGGGACTCTACAATGAGCAGTTCTTC.

There are a few counts of this clone. This chain uses TRBV5-1 with TRBJ2-1; the match to TRBD2 covers 9 bases. Looked up from germline, CDR1 is SGHRS and CDR2 is YFSETQ. V lost 7 bases and J lost 3; bases outside the gene matches: 14. The CDR3 covers 17 residues. CDR3 nucleotides: TGCGCCAGCTCTCCGGGGGTAGCGGGAGCCTTCTACAATGAGCAGTTCTTC. Its translation: CASSPGVAGAFYNEQFF.

This clone has a handful of counts. The chain carries TRBV7-9 and TRBJ2-3; D is perhaps TRBD1 (6 bases). V was pared by 5 bases and J by 15 bases, with 15 bases between. The CDR3 covers 11 residues. Germline lookup yields CDR1 SEHNR and CDR2 FQNEAQ (reference sequence). CDR3 nucleotide sequence: TGTGCCAGCAGCCAATCGGACAGACAATATTTT. Amino acid sequence: CASSQSDRQYF. The complete variable domain, with remaining parts taken from reference TRBV7-9 and TRBJ2-3, reads DTGVSQNPRHKITKRGQNVTFRCDPISEHNRLYWYRQTLGQGPEFLTYFQNEAQLEKSRLLSDRFSAERPKGSFSTLEIQRTEQGDSAMYLCASSQSDRQYFGPGTRLTVL.

This clone appeared many times. The chain links TRBV10-3 to TRBJ1-2; D ambiguous. This CDR3 region has 15 residues. The germline V gene has CDR1 ENHRY and CDR2 SYGVKD. V gave up 2 bases and J gave up 0 bases, with 10 bases separating them. The CDR3 spells CAISEPGSTNYGYTF. The DNA for the CDR3 is TGTGCCATCAGTGAGCCGGGCAGTACTAACTATGGCTACACCTTC.

V usage is TRBV7-3 and J usage is TRBJ2-1; D is unresolved. This CDR3 has 15 residues. Germline CDR1 and CDR2: SGHTA and FQGTGA. Trimming pared 2 bases from V and 0 bases from J, leaving 8 bases between. CDR3 protein: CASSLYASSYNEQFF. The CDR3 coding sequence is TGTGCCAGCAGCTTATATGCCAGCTCCTACAATGAGCAGTTCTTC.

The gene calls are TRBV4-3 and TRBJ2-7; the match to TRBD2 covers 9 bases. Germline V lookup: CDR1 LGHNA, CDR2 YSLEER. After removal of 0 bases from V and 7 bases from J, the junction contained 4 bases not matched to a gene. There are 14 residues in the CDR3. CDR3 nucleotides: TGCGCCAGCAGCCAAGATCTAGCGGGAAGAGAGCAGTACTTC. It encodes CASSQDLAGREQYF.

This clone was counted a single time. The chain is built from TRBV19 and TRBJ1-6, with no clear D. V gave up 2 bases and J gave up 7 bases, with 6 bases separating them. There are 13 residues in the CDR3. Germline lookup yields CDR1 LNHDA and CDR2 SQIVND (reference sequence). The CDR3: CASSITANSPLHF. In nucleotides, the CDR3 is TGTGCCAGTAGTATAACAGCCAATTCACCCCTCCACTTT.

The rearrangement links TRBV4-1 to TRBJ2-3; D is perhaps TRBD1 or TRBD2 (5 bases each). Looked up from germline, CDR1 is MGHRA and CDR2 is YSYEKL. CDR3 length: 14 residues. Trimming left V 4 bases short and J 4 bases short, with 12 bases between. This chain's CDR3 is CASSRWDLADTQYF. CDR3 nucleotides: TGCGCCAGCAGCCGATGGGACCTCGCAGATACGCAGTATTTT.

The chain combines TRBV7-2 with TRBJ2-7; 7 bases line up with TRBD1. The ends lost 3 bases at V and 3 bases at J; junction bases unmatched: 8. CDR3 size: 15 residues. The germline gives CDR1 SGHTA, CDR2 FQGNSA. Written as DNA, the CDR3 is TGTGCCAGCAGCTTTGACCCGGGACAGTTCTACGAGCAGTACTTC. It codes for CASSFDPGQFYEQYF.

This clone was found a few times. This sequence joins TRBV10-3 and TRBJ1-2, with 9 bases fitting TRBD1. After removal of 2 bases from V and 4 bases from J, the junction contained 5 bases not matched to a gene. Germline lookup yields CDR1 ENHRY and CDR2 SYGVKD. The CDR3 totals 15 residues. This chain's CDR3 is CAISEVDRGIYGYTF. The CDR3 DNA sequence: TGTGCCATCAGTGAGGTCGACAGGGGGATCTATGGCTACACCTTC.

This chain uses TRBV10-3 with TRBJ2-3; 10 positions agree with TRBD2. The trim removed 9 bases at V and 2 bases at J, leaving 2 bases unmatched. This CDR3 has 13 residues. Germline lookup yields CDR1 ENHRY and CDR2 SYGVKD. The CDR3: CAIAGGYTDTQYF. CDR3 DNA: TGTGCCATAGCGGGGGGGTACACAGATACGCAGTATTTT.

This rearrangement joins TRBV7-8 to TRBJ2-7; 10 bases match TRBD1. Germline trimming cut 2 bases from V and 6 bases from J; bases unmatched to any gene: 7. The CDR3 has 15 residues. The germline V gene has CDR1 SGHVS and CDR2 FQNEAQ. The CDR3 sequence: CASSLQTGTGVEQYF. The CDR3, as DNA: TGTGCCAGCAGCTTACAGACCGGGACAGGGGTCGAGCAGTACTTC. Full variable domain (missing parts from reference TRBV7-8 and TRBJ2-7): GAGVSQSPRYKVAKRGQDVALRCDPISGHVSLFWYQQALGQGPEFLTYFQNEAQLDKSGLPSDRFFAERPEGSVSTLKIQRTQQEDSAVYLCASSLQTGTGVEQYFGPGTRLTVT.

This sequence joins TRBV28 and TRBJ1-1; D gene ambiguous. This CDR3 is built from 12 residues. The V end lost 9 bases, the J end lost 7 bases, and 15 bases lay between the germline ends. Per the germline V gene, CDR1 is MDHEN and CDR2 is SYDVKM. CDR3 in amino acids: CASQSQLGEAFF. The CDR3 DNA reads as TGTGCCAGTCAGTCCCAACTGGGTGAAGCTTTCTTT. Drawing the rest from reference TRBV28 and TRBJ1-1, the complete variable domain is DVKVTQSSRYLVKRTGEKVFLECVQDMDHENMFWYRQDPGLGLRLIYFSYDVKMKEKGDIPEGYSVSREKKERFSLILESASTNQTSMYLCASQSQLGEAFFGQGTRLTVV.

J is TRBJ2-3 and V is TRBV10-3, with 8 bases matching TRBD2. The CDR3 runs 15 residues. V shed 4 bases, J shed 4 bases, and the junction held 7 bases outside the gene matches. Germline values: CDR1 ENHRY, CDR2 SYGVKD. In DNA, the CDR3 is TGTGCCATCAGTGGGGGTAGCGGGGCCCCAGATACGCAGTATTTT. It specifies CAISGGSGAPDTQYF.

The chain carries TRBV19 and TRBJ1-4; 8 nucleotides agree with TRBD1. The CDR3 runs to 15 residues. The germline V gene encodes CDR1 LNHDA and CDR2 SQIVND (reference sequence). Trimming at V came to 3 bases and at J to 7 bases, leaving 7 bases not matched to a gene. DNA for the CDR3: TGTGCCAGTAGTATGGGGGCAGGGGGCCCTGAAAAACTGTTTTTT. Its translation: CASSMGAGGPEKLFF.

This rearrangement joins TRBV7-9 to TRBJ2-7; 12 bases agree with TRBD2. Per the germline V gene, CDR1 is SEHNR and CDR2 is FQNEAQ (reference sequence). V shed 4 bases and J 7 bases; nucleotides not matched to a gene: 8. The CDR3 is 15 amino acids. The CDR3 sequence is CASSSGLAGGHEQYF. In nucleotides, the CDR3 is TGTGCCAGCAGCTCCGGGCTAGCGGGGGGGCATGAGCAGTACTTC.

This chain links TRBV6-5 with TRBJ2-5, with D hard to call. Germline assignment: CDR1 MNHEY and CDR2 SVGAGI. Trimming cost V 5 bases and J 1 base, with 11 bases left between them. The length of the CDR3 is 14 residues. The CDR3 region has the DNA TGTGCCAGCAGTCACTTAGAAACCCAAGAGACCCAGTACTTC. Amino acids: CASSHLETQETQYF.

This clone has just a few counts. The V and J genes are TRBV6-4 and TRBJ2-1, with 8 positions matching TRBD1. CDR1 and CDR2 (germline): MRHNA, SNTAGT. Trimming cost V 4 bases and J 7 bases; bases outside gene matches: 21. There are 19 residues in the CDR3. The CDR3 protein is CASSGRDRPPIGSTNEQFF. The CDR3 nucleotides are TGTGCCAGCAGTGGAAGGGACAGGCCACCTATAGGGTCTACGAATGAGCAGTTCTTC.

The chain has TRBV5-1 and TRBJ2-7; possible D gene TRBD1, 5 bases. V lost 4 bases, J lost 1 base, and 12 bases lay in between. This CDR3 region has 14 residues. Germline lookup yields CDR1 SGHRS and CDR2 YFSETQ. Here the CDR3 DNA reads TGCGCCAGCAGCCCATCGACAGCTTCCTACGAGCAGTACTTC. It codes for CASSPSTASYEQYF. Full variable domain (missing parts from reference TRBV5-1 and TRBJ2-7): KAGVTQTPRYLIKTRGQQVTLSCSPISGHRSVSWYQQTPGQGLQFLFEYFSETQRNKGNFPGRFSGRQFSNSRSEMNVSTLELGDSALYLCASSPSTASYEQYFGPGTRLTVT.

The genes are TRBV5-1 and TRBJ2-2; D tentatively fits TRBD1 or TRBD2 (5 bases each). V was shortened by 4 bases and J by 2 bases, with 9 bases between the two germline ends. Germline CDR1 reads SGHRS; CDR2 reads YFSETQ. The CDR3 sequence is 14 residues long. CDR3 nucleotides: TGCGCCAGCAGCATAGGGACCAACACCGGGGAGCTGTTTTTT. As protein: CASSIGTNTGELFF. Full variable domain (remainder filled in from reference TRBV5-1 and TRBJ2-2): KAGVTQTPRYLIKTRGQQVTLSCSPISGHRSVSWYQQTPGQGLQFLFEYFSETQRNKGNFPGRFSGRQFSNSRSEMNVSTLELGDSALYLCASSIGTNTGELFFGEGSRLTVL.

This chain joins TRBV30 and TRBJ2-7, with D perhaps matching TRBD2 (7 bases). Trimming took 2 bases from V and 6 from J, leaving 20 bases between them. The germline CDR1 and CDR2 sequences are GTSNPN and SVGIG (reference sequence). This CDR3 spans 15 amino acids. The CDR3 bases are TGTGCCTGGAGTCCCGGGGGCGGGAGAGACTCCGAGCAGTACTTC. Translated, it gives CAWSPGGGRDSEQYF.

The gene calls are TRBV18 and TRBJ1-4, with 10 bases aligning to TRBD1. V shed 3 bases and J 5 bases; nucleotides not matched to a gene: 3. Germline V lookup: CDR1 KGHSH, CDR2 LQKENI. There are 15 residues in the CDR3. Here the CDR3 reads CASSPPGQGNEKLFF. For the CDR3, the DNA is TGTGCCAGCTCACCGCCGGGACAGGGGAATGAAAAACTGTTTTTT.

As concerns this clone: Other DNA sequences in the sample encode the same CDR3. The V gene is TRBV27, the J gene TRBJ1-1, with D unresolved. This CDR3 comprises 13 residues. The V end was cut by 5 bases, the J end by 5 bases, with 12 bases between. Germline values: CDR1 MNHEY, CDR2 SMNVEV (reference sequence). The chain's CDR3 is CASSPISGTEAFF. The CDR3 nucleotides are TGTGCCAGCAGTCCCATCTCTGGGACTGAAGCTTTCTTT.

On this clone itself: The same CDR3 also results from other DNA sequences found in this sample. As DNA, the CDR3 is TGCGCCAGCAGCTTGGGGGACACTTACAATGAGCAGTTCTTC. It specifies CASSLGDTYNEQFF. The chain employs TRBV5-1 and TRBJ2-1; D perhaps matches TRBD1 (6 bases). V dropped 0 bases and J dropped 4 bases, with 8 bases sitting between them. This CDR3 spans 14 amino acids. Germline V gene lookup returns CDR1 SGHRS and CDR2 YFSETQ. The variable domain in full, completed from reference TRBV5-1 and TRBJ2-1, reads KAGVTQTPRYLIKTRGQQVTLSCSPISGHRSVSWYQQTPGQGLQFLFEYFSETQRNKGNFPGRFSGRQFSNSRSEMNVSTLELGDSALYLCASSLGDTYNEQFFGPGTRLTVL.

This chain links TRBV10-3 with TRBJ1-6; unclear D gene. Germline V CDR1 and CDR2: ENHRY, SYGVKD. V gave up 0 bases and J gave up 7 bases, with 13 bases separating them. There are 16 residues in the CDR3. The CDR3 spells CAISESLGVMNSPLHF. The CDR3 DNA follows: TGTGCCATCAGTGAGTCTCTTGGGGTAATGAATTCACCCCTCCACTTT.

J is TRBJ1-2 and V is TRBV10-1; D gene ambiguous. CDR3 length: 14 amino acids. CDR1 is WNHNN, CDR2 SYGVQD, per germline (reference sequence). V was clipped by 5 bases and J by 4 bases, with 14 bases between them. The CDR3 loop is CASSPPPVGYGYTF. The DNA of the CDR3 is TGCGCCAGCAGTCCGCCTCCTGTGGGCTATGGCTACACCTTC.

V is TRBV5-5 and J is TRBJ1-4; D remains ambiguous. The germline V and J ends were trimmed by 0 bases and 0 bases, with 6 bases remaining between them. This CDR3 is built from 15 residues. The germline gives CDR1 SGHKS, CDR2 YYEKEE (reference sequence). The CDR3 DNA reads as TGTGCCAGCAGCTTGGTGGCAACAACTAATGAAAAACTGTTTTTT. Amino acids: CASSLVATTNEKLFF.